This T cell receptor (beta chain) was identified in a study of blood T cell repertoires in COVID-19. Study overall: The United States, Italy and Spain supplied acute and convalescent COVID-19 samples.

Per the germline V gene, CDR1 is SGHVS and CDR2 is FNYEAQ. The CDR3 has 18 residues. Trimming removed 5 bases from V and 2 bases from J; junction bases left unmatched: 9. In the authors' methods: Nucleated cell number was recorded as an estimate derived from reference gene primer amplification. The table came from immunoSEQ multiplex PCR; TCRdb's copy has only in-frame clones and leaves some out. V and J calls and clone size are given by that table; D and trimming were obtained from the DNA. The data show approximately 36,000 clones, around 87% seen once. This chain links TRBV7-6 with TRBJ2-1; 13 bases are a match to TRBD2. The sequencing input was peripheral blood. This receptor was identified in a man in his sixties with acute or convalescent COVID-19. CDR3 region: CASSPTGLAGTTYNEQFF. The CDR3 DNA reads TGTGCCAGCAGCCCCACGGGACTAGCGGGAACGACCTACAATGAGCAGTTCTTC.